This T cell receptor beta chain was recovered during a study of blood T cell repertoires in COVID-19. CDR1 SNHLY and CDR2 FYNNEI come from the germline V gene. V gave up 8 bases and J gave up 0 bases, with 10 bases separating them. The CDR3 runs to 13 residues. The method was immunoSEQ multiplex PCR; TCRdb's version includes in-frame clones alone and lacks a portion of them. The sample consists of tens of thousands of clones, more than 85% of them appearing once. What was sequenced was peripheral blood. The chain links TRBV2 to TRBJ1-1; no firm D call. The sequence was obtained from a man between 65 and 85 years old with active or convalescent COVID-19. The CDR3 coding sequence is TGTGCCAGCTCAGTAACCCTGAACACTGAAGCTTTCTTT. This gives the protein CASSVTLNTEAFF.